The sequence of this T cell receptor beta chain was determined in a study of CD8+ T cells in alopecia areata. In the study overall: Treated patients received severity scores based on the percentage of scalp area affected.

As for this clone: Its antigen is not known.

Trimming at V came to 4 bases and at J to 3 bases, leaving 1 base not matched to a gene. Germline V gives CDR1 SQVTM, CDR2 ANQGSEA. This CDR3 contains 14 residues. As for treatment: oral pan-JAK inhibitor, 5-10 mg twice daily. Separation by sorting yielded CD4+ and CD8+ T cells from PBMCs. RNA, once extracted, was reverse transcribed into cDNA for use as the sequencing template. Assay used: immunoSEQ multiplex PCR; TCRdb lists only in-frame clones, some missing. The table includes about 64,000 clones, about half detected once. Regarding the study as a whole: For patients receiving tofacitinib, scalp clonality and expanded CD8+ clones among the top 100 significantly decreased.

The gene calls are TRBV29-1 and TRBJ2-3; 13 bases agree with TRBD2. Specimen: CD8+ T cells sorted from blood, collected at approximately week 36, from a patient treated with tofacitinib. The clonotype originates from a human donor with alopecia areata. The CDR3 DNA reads TGCAGCGTTGGGACTAGCGGGAGAACAGATACGCAGTATTTT. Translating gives CSVGTSGRTDTQYF.